The clone carrying this TCR beta chain appeared once. Its antigen remains unidentified. This specimen belongs to a study of blood T cells in healthy people across ages. Findings and limits, study-wide: The donors' CMV status was not determined, possibly confounding changes in expanded clonotypes. Across the age range, TCR beta diversity per million T cells fell in a roughly linear way.

Together with a sample-barcoded 5' primer, a J-beta primer mix was included in a second PCR lasting about 7 to 11 cycles. Each cDNA molecule was tagged by a template-switch adaptor with 12 random nucleotides. TCRdb processed the 5' RACE reads anew with MiXCR; each CDR3 protein has one entry. The table has approximately 850,000 distinct CDR3 sequences, roughly 64% seen once. CDR3 length equals 15 residues. Germline V gives CDR1 MDHEN, CDR2 SYDVKM. Donors ranged from about 6 to 95 years old and were healthy Caucasians in Russia. Sequenced: blood. This TCR was recovered from a man younger than 40 in good health. The V call is TRBV28, the J call TRBJ2-7; D is possibly TRBD2 (7 bases). TRBJ2-5 explains the end of the DNA better; the J call may be wrong. CDR3 bases: TGTGCCAGCAGTTCATCGGGGGGCCTTCGGGAGACCCAGTACTTC. This translates into CASSSSGGLRETQYF.